This TCR beta chain derives from a study of blood T cell repertoires in COVID-19. On the study more broadly: Acute and convalescent COVID-19 samples came from the United States, Italy and Spain. T cells, B-cell-depleted T cells, or PBMCs supplied cDNA or gDNA.

Authors' analysis steps: Counts of nucleated cells, estimated from reference gene primer amplification, were obtained. Only in-frame clones appear in the TCRdb table, and some are missing; sequencing was by immunoSEQ multiplex PCR. That table gives V, J and clone size, and the DNA gave D and trimming. The sample includes about 180,000 clones, 80% to 85% of them seen just once. Germline values: CDR1 MNHNY, CDR2 SVGAGI (reference sequence). The CDR3 has 17 residues. V gave up 5 bases and J gave up 4 bases, with 22 bases separating them. This chain connects TRBV6-6 to TRBJ2-3, with D maybe TRBD1 (5 bases). Sequencing used peripheral blood. The sequence came from a man younger than 35 with active or convalescent COVID-19. In DNA form, the CDR3 reads TGTGCCAGCAGTCGGACACGCAGGTCCTCCTACCCAGATACGCAGTATTTT. Translating it yields CASSRTRRSSYPDTQYF.